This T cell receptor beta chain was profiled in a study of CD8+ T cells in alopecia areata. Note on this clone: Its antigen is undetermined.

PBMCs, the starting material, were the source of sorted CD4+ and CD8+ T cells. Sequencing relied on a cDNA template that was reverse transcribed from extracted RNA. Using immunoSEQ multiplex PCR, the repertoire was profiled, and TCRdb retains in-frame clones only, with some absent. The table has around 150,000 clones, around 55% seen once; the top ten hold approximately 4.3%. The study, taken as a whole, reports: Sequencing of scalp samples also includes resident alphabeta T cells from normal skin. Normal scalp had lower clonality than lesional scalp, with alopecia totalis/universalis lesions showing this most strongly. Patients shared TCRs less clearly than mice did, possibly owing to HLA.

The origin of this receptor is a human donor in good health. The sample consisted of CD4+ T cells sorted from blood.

CDR3 amino acids: CASSFSQGRAEAFF. In DNA form, the CDR3 reads TGTGCCAGCAGCTTTTCACAGGGTAGAGCTGAAGCTTTCTTT. The chain joins TRBV7-2 to TRBJ1-1, with a possible D match to TRBD1 (6 bases). The V end lost 3 bases, the J end lost 6 bases, and 14 bases lay between the germline ends. The CDR3 runs to 14 residues. CDR1 and CDR2 from the germline V gene are SGHTA and FQGNSA.